The 25 T cell receptor beta chains given below trace back to one sample, sequenced in a study of T cells in narcolepsy. Clones were sequenced by immunoSEQ multiplex PCR, and TCRdb holds only the in-frame ones, with some missing. Here the sample spans approximately 25,000 clones, roughly 86% being singletons. Source material: CD45RA- memory CD4+ T cells from PBMCs. The source of these receptors is a human donor with narcolepsy.

This chain joins TRBV11-2 and TRBJ1-1; D uncertain. Trimming stripped 5 bases from V and 1 base from J, with 8 bases between. Germline CDR1 and CDR2: SGHAT and FQNNGV. The CDR3 loop spans 13 amino acids. Written as DNA, the CDR3 is TGTGCCAGCAGCCCGGACCCGAACACTGAAGCTTTCTTT. Protein: CASSPDPNTEAFF.

This clone was detected only a few times. V is TRBV7-9 and J is TRBJ2-7; D is ambiguous. Germline lookup yields CDR1 SEHNR and CDR2 FQNEAQ (reference sequence). The germline V and J ends were trimmed by 5 bases and 4 bases, with 9 bases remaining between them. The CDR3 totals 12 residues. As DNA, the CDR3 is TGTGCCAGCAGCCGAACCATTTACGAGCAGTACTTC. It is translated as CASSRTIYEQYF.

The chain uses TRBV11-2 and TRBJ2-7; 9 positions match TRBD1. The V segment lost 3 bases and the J segment 2 bases; nucleotides outside the gene matches: 5. The CDR3 consists of 15 residues. CDR1 is SGHAT, CDR2 FQNNGV, per germline. The CDR3 bases are TGTGCCAGCAGCTTCGGACAGGGGAGACCCTACGAGCAGTACTTC. It codes for CASSFGQGRPYEQYF. The full variable domain, completed using reference TRBV11-2 and TRBJ2-7, is EAGVAQSPRYKIIEKRQSVAFWCNPISGHATLYWYQQILGQGPKLLIQFQNNGVVDDSQLPKDRFSAERLKGVDSTLKIQPAKLEDSAVYLCASSFGQGRPYEQYFGPGTRLTVT.

This clone showed up just once. This chain links TRBV7-2 with TRBJ1-5; unclear D gene. The CDR3 consists of 15 residues. CDR1 is SGHTA, CDR2 FQGNSA, per germline. With 2 bases removed from V and 7 bases from J, the gap between germline ends came to 15 bases. The CDR3: CASSLSSGTGQPQHF. The CDR3 region has the DNA TGTGCCAGCAGCTTATCCTCCGGAACGGGGCAGCCCCAGCATTTT.

Only one count was recorded for this clone. The rearrangement links TRBV19 to TRBJ1-3; D unclear. The CDR3 has 13 residues. Trimming took off 2 bases at V and 3 bases at J, with 5 bases between the two ends. Germline assignment: CDR1 LNHDA and CDR2 SQIVND (reference sequence). CDR3 coding DNA: TGTGCCAGTAGTATAATGGATGGAAACACCATATATTTT. Protein product: CASSIMDGNTIYF.

The gene calls are TRBV10-3 and TRBJ2-6; 9 nucleotides match TRBD1. The CDR3 totals 18 residues. In germline, CDR1 is ENHRY, CDR2 SYGVKD. The ends lost 3 bases at V and 0 bases at J; junction bases unmatched: 6. This CDR3 is CAISDPGTGISGANVLTF. The DNA of the CDR3 is TGTGCCATCAGTGATCCCGGGACAGGGATCTCTGGGGCCAACGTCCTGACTTTC.

V and J are TRBV5-6 and TRBJ1-2, with D unresolved. Looked up from germline, CDR1 is SGHDT and CDR2 is YYEEEE. There are 14 residues in the CDR3. Trimming left V 2 bases short and J 2 bases short, with 10 bases between. Here the CDR3 reads CASSFRHPNYGYTF. For the CDR3, the DNA is TGTGCCAGCAGCTTTCGACACCCCAACTATGGCTACACCTTC.

The rearrangement uses TRBV19 and TRBJ2-3; D might be TRBD1 (6 bases). Germline V CDR1 and CDR2: LNHDA, SQIVND (reference sequence). This CDR3 has 16 residues. Trimming pared 0 bases from V and 6 bases from J, leaving 16 bases between. CDR3 DNA: TGTGCCAGTAGTATAGAGGGGGCTCGAACTCGCGATACGCAGTATTTT. This translates into CASSIEGARTRDTQYF.

This chain links TRBV6-5 with TRBJ2-7; the D is unclear. Germline V gene sequence: CDR1 MNHEY, CDR2 SVGAGI. The germline V and J ends were trimmed by 5 bases and 3 bases, with 5 bases remaining between them. CDR3 length equals 11 residues. The CDR3 bases are TGTGCCAGCAGTCGACTCTACGAGCAGTACTTC. Protein product: CASSRLYEQYF.

The V and J genes are TRBV7-3 and TRBJ2-2, with 11 bases lining up with TRBD2. Germline values: CDR1 SGHTA, CDR2 FQGTGA. CDR3 length: 18 residues. The J segment lost 5 bases and the V segment lost 5 bases, leaving 13 bases of the junction unmatched. As DNA, the CDR3 is TGTGCCAGCAGCCCGAGTGGGCTAGCGGGAGGTACTACCGGGGAGCTGTTTTTT. It codes for CASSPSGLAGGTTGELFF.

The chain combines TRBV27 with TRBJ1-6; D not certain. CDR1 is MNHEY and CDR2 is SMNVEV in the germline V gene (reference sequence). Trimming stripped 6 bases from V and 8 bases from J, with 26 bases between. The CDR3 covers 18 residues. For the CDR3, the DNA is TGTGCCAGCAGAACGATAATCCGGGCTAAGGGCCCTGATTCACCCCTCCACTTT. Translated: CASRTIIRAKGPDSPLHF.

V gene TRBV6-6 combines with J gene TRBJ1-2; 9 nucleotides agree with TRBD1. Per the germline V gene, CDR1 is MNHNY and CDR2 is SVGAGI (reference sequence). The CDR3 runs to 13 residues. V shed 6 bases and J 6 bases; nucleotides not matched to a gene: 5. This chain's CDR3 is CASSRTGEDGYTF. The CDR3 DNA sequence: TGTGCCAGCAGCCGGACAGGGGAGGATGGCTACACCTTC.

The chain is built from TRBV28 and TRBJ1-2; D not resolved. The V gene lost 3 bases and the J gene lost 0 bases, with 11 bases spanning the gap. This CDR3 comprises 15 residues. Germline V gives CDR1 MDHEN, CDR2 SYDVKM. CDR3: CASSFYPTANYGYTF. In DNA, the CDR3 is TGTGCCAGCAGTTTTTACCCAACAGCTAACTATGGCTACACCTTC.

This chain connects TRBV7-2 to TRBJ2-2, with a tentative D call TRBD2 (5 bases). Per the germline V gene, CDR1 is SGHTA and CDR2 is FQGNSA. This CDR3 contains 17 residues. Deletions cut 1 base from V and 7 bases from J, with 19 bases between. CDR3 residues: CASSLGRLAEVSGELFF. The CDR3 coding sequence is TGTGCCAGCAGCTTAGGCCGCCTCGCGGAGGTCAGCGGGGAGCTGTTTTTT.

This clone was recorded once. V is TRBV5-4 and J is TRBJ2-3, with D perhaps being TRBD1 or TRBD2 (6 bases each). Germline loops: CDR1 SGHNT, CDR2 YYREEE (reference sequence). V lost 3 bases and J 6 bases, leaving 11 bases between the germline ends. The CDR3 runs 13 residues. CDR3 sequence reads: CASSSGAADTQYF. The DNA for the CDR3 is TGTGCCAGCAGCTCGGGGGCAGCGGATACGCAGTATTTT. The full variable domain, in which reference TRBV5-4 and TRBJ2-3 provide the parts outside the CDR3, is ETGVTQSPTHLIKTRGQQVTLRCSSQSGHNTVSWYQQALGQGPQFIFQYYREEENGRGNFPPRFSGLQFPNYSSELNVNALELDDSALYLCASSSGAADTQYFGPGTRLTVL.

The chain is built from TRBV18 and TRBJ2-2; D unclear. V lost 5 bases, J lost 5 bases, and 12 bases lay in between. CDR3 size: 14 residues. Germline CDR1 KGHSH, CDR2 LQKENI. This CDR3 reads CASSSLEQTGELFF. CDR3 nucleotide sequence: TGTGCCAGCTCATCTCTGGAACAGACCGGGGAGCTGTTTTTT.

The gene calls are TRBV11-2 and TRBJ2-7; D is possibly TRBD1 (5 bases). Germline lookup yields CDR1 SGHAT and CDR2 FQNNGV. This CDR3 spans 13 amino acids. V lost 5 bases and J 7 bases, leaving 15 bases between the germline ends. The CDR3 is CASSRDRNVEQYF. The CDR3 nucleotides read TGTGCCAGCAGCAGAGACAGAAATGTTGAGCAGTACTTC.

CDR3 DNA sequence: TGTGCCAGCAGCGAGGGACTGTACAATGAGCAGTTCTTC. Translating it yields CASSEGLYNEQFF. V is TRBV21-1 and J is TRBJ2-1; the DNA was not used to check the table's D call, TRBD2. TRBV21-1 is tagged as a pseudogene. This CDR3 comprises 13 residues.

V and J are TRBV28 and TRBJ2-1; possibly TRBD2 for D (6 bases). V was trimmed by 6 bases and J by 6 bases, leaving 18 bases between them. The germline gives CDR1 MDHEN, CDR2 SYDVKM. CDR3 size: 15 residues. CDR3 DNA: TGTGCCAGCAGGGCCCTCTCGGGACTCCGCAATGAGCAGTTCTTC. Residues: CASRALSGLRNEQFF. The full variable domain, rest sourced from reference TRBV28 and TRBJ2-1, is DVKVTQSSRYLVKRTGEKVFLECVQDMDHENMFWYRQDPGLGLRLIYFSYDVKMKEKGDIPEGYSVSREKKERFSLILESASTNQTSMYLCASRALSGLRNEQFFGPGTRLTVL.

V gene TRBV19 combines with J gene TRBJ1-5; D may be TRBD1 (6 bases). Germline V gives CDR1 LNHDA, CDR2 SQIVND (reference sequence). The CDR3 contains 15 residues. The ends were cut back, 7 bases at V and 0 bases at J, with 13 bases in the middle. The CDR3 is CASISGGASNQPQHF. The CDR3 coding sequence is TGTGCCAGTATTAGTGGGGGGGCTAGCAATCAGCCCCAGCATTTT. Looking up the rest from reference TRBV19 and TRBJ1-5 gives the full variable domain: DGGITQSPKYLFRKEGQNVTLSCEQNLNHDAMYWYRQDPGQGLRLIYYSQIVNDFQKGDIAEGYSVSREKKESFPLTVTSAQKNPTAFYLCASISGGASNQPQHFGDGTRLSIL.

The rearrangement joins TRBV11-2 to TRBJ1-3; 9 nucleotides line up with TRBD1. CDR3 size: 17 residues. V shed 5 bases, J shed 4 bases, and the junction held 12 bases outside the gene matches. CDR1 is SGHAT, CDR2 FQNNGV, per germline. In nucleotides, the CDR3 is TGTGCCAGCAGCCCGGGGGGGACAGGGTGGATCGGAAACACCATATATTTT. This sequence encodes CASSPGGTGWIGNTIYF.

The V call is TRBV4-3, the J call TRBJ2-1; D remains unclear. Trimming took off 0 bases at V and 8 bases at J, with 14 bases between the two ends. The germline CDR1 and CDR2 sequences are LGHNA and YSLEER. The CDR3 runs to 15 residues. The CDR3 reads CASSQDTVGRDEQFF. For the CDR3, the DNA is TGCGCCAGCAGCCAAGACACAGTGGGAAGGGATGAGCAGTTCTTC.

The gene calls are TRBV15 and TRBJ2-5, with TRBD1 identical over 7 bases. The J call is doubtful: the DNA matches TRBJ2-7 better. This CDR3 has 15 amino acids. CDR1 LNHNV and CDR2 YYDKDF come from the germline V gene (reference sequence). DNA for the CDR3: TGTGCCACCAGCACCCTAAAGGGGGCCCACTACGAGCAGTACTTC. Amino acid sequence: CATSTLKGAHYEQYF.

This sequence joins TRBV5-5 and TRBJ2-3, with D possibly being TRBD1 (5 bases). This CDR3 spans 14 amino acids. V was clipped by 0 bases and J by 7 bases, with 12 bases between them. Germline-derived CDR1 and CDR2 are SGHKS and YYEKEE (reference sequence). In DNA form, the CDR3 reads TGTGCCAGCAGCTTGGGATCGCAGGGAAATACGCAGTATTTT. This sequence encodes CASSLGSQGNTQYF. The full variable domain, with the rest looked up from reference TRBV5-5 and TRBJ2-3, is DAGVTQSPTHLIKTRGQQVTLRCSPISGHKSVSWYQQVLGQGPQFIFQYYEKEERGRGNFPDRFSARQFPNYSSELNVNALLLGDSALYLCASSLGSQGNTQYFGPGTRLTVL.

The CDR3 region has the DNA TGTGCCAGCAGCGTAGCGGCAGGGAGTGAAAAACTGTTTTTT. It codes for CASSVAAGSEKLFF. The chain carries TRBV9 and TRBJ1-4, with D perhaps matching TRBD1 (5 bases). This CDR3 spans 14 amino acids. The V end lost 0 bases, the J end lost 7 bases, and 10 bases lay between the germline ends. Germline CDR1 reads SGDLS; CDR2 reads YYNGEE.